The next 2 T cell receptor beta chains were all read from a single sample in a study of control samples from healthy donors and cancer patients. TCRdb's table, derived via immunoSEQ multiplex PCR, lists solely in-frame clones and lacks some. In the table there are about 170,000 clones, roughly 92% of which are singletons. The sample comprised blood. These receptors were taken from a woman younger than 30 in good health.

The genes are TRBV9 and TRBJ1-2, with 9 bases identical to TRBD1. Germline values: CDR1 SGDLS, CDR2 YYNGEE. This CDR3 comprises 15 residues. Losses at the gene ends were 5 bases for V and 8 bases for J; bases not matched to a gene: 13. CDR3 bases: TGTGCCAGCAGACCATCCGGGACAGGGCCAACAGGCTACACCTTC. This encodes CASRPSGTGPTGYTF.

The J gene is TRBJ2-3, the V gene TRBV6-4, with D perhaps TRBD1 (5 bases). V shed 5 bases and J shed 0 bases, with 18 bases lying between them. CDR3 size: 17 residues. CDR1 and CDR2 from the germline V gene are MRHNA and SNTAGT. The CDR3 coding sequence is TGTGCCAGCAGTAAATATATGGGGCAGGTCAGCACAGATACGCAGTATTTT. Protein sequence: CASSKYMGQVSTDTQYF.